What follows are 9 T cell receptor beta chains derived from one specimen sequenced in a study of graft-versus-host responses after intestinal transplantation. These TCRs' antigens remain unknown. The assay was immunoSEQ multiplex PCR, and TCRdb's table has in-frame clones only and misses some. The sample has over 100,000 clones; over 75% are singletons. The material sequenced was unstimulated CD4+ T cells sorted from spleen or lymph node cells, taken before intestinal transplant. The receptors originated from a human donor who received an intestinal transplant.

The genes are TRBV9 and TRBJ1-1; no firm D call. The CDR3 sequence is 13 residues long. V was shortened by 4 bases and J by 5 bases, with 12 bases between the two germline ends. Germline V gene lookup returns CDR1 SGDLS and CDR2 YYNGEE. CDR3 amino acids: CASSPRPGTEAFF. CDR3 in DNA: TGTGCCAGCAGCCCCCGTCCCGGGACTGAAGCTTTCTTT.

The chain combines TRBV5-5 with TRBJ1-1, with 9 nucleotides matching TRBD1. V shed 2 bases and J 7 bases; nucleotides not matched to a gene: 3. Germline V gene lookup returns CDR1 SGHKS and CDR2 YYEKEE (reference sequence). The CDR3 runs 13 residues. The CDR3, as DNA: TGTGCCAGCAGCTTACAGGGGGCCAATGAAGCTTTCTTT. It codes for CASSLQGANEAFF. The variable domain in full, completed from reference TRBV5-5 and TRBJ1-1, reads DAGVTQSPTHLIKTRGQQVTLRCSPISGHKSVSWYQQVLGQGPQFIFQYYEKEERGRGNFPDRFSARQFPNYSSELNVNALLLGDSALYLCASSLQGANEAFFGQGTRLTVV.

As DNA, the CDR3 is TGTGCCAGCAGTGAAGGGCCGGGGCGCTCCTACAATGAGCAGTTCTTC. Its protein product is CASSEGPGRSYNEQFF. The chain carries TRBV6-1 and TRBJ2-1, with D perhaps assigned TRBD1 or TRBD2 (5 bases each). CDR3 length: 16 residues. The germline gives CDR1 MNHNS, CDR2 SASEGT. V dropped 1 base and J dropped 0 bases, with 10 bases sitting between them.

This chain links TRBV5-1 with TRBJ1-1, with D possibly being TRBD1 (5 bases). The germline V gene encodes CDR1 SGHRS and CDR2 YFSETQ. V was trimmed by 5 bases and J by 1 base, leaving 12 bases between them. The CDR3 runs 14 residues. CDR3 in amino acids: CASSFGTGNTEAFF. Here the CDR3 DNA reads TGCGCCAGCAGTTTCGGGACGGGGAACACTGAAGCTTTCTTT.

This CDR3 reads CAISRDRGEAFF. The CDR3 DNA reads as TGCGCCATCTCCCGGGACAGGGGGGAAGCTTTCTTT. The chain carries TRBV10-2 and TRBJ1-1; 11 nucleotides align to TRBD1. Per the germline V gene, CDR1 is WSHSY and CDR2 is SAAADI. V dropped 10 bases and J dropped 8; count of bases not matched to a gene: 6. This CDR3 is 12 amino acids long.

The chain links TRBV7-6 to TRBJ2-1, with TRBD2 matching over 10 bases. The CDR3 totals 15 residues. Unmatched junction bases numbered 14, after V lost 3 bases and J lost 15 bases. CDR1 SGHVS and CDR2 FNYEAQ come from the germline V gene. Here the CDR3 reads CASSFLLAGDGPLFF. In nucleotides, the CDR3 is TGTGCCAGCAGCTTCTTGCTAGCGGGAGACGGACCCCTGTTCTTC.

The chain combines TRBV11-2 with TRBJ2-5; 8 bases match TRBD2. Germline V lookup: CDR1 SGHAT, CDR2 FQNNGV. Trimming removed 5 bases from V and 4 bases from J; junction bases left unmatched: 15. This CDR3 has 17 residues. CDR3 sequence reads: CASSPYRVAGGRETQYF. CDR3 in DNA: TGTGCCAGCAGCCCCTATAGGGTGGCGGGGGGACGAGAGACCCAGTACTTC. The complete variable domain, with remaining parts taken from reference TRBV11-2 and TRBJ2-5, reads EAGVAQSPRYKIIEKRQSVAFWCNPISGHATLYWYQQILGQGPKLLIQFQNNGVVDDSQLPKDRFSAERLKGVDSTLKIQPAKLEDSAVYLCASSPYRVAGGRETQYFGPGTRLLVL.

Note on this clone: The identical CDR3 is also encoded by other nucleotide sequences in the sample. The V and J genes are TRBV5-1 and TRBJ2-7; no clear D. Trimming left V 0 bases short and J 2 bases short, with 6 bases between. CDR1 and CDR2 from the germline V gene are SGHRS and YFSETQ. The CDR3 length is 13 residues. The CDR3 loop is CASSLGGTYEQYF. CDR3 DNA sequence: TGCGCCAGCAGCTTGGGGGGTACCTACGAGCAGTACTTC.

The chain employs TRBV6-5 and TRBJ2-5; either TRBD1 or TRBD2 may fit D (6 bases each). Germline CDR1 MNHEY, CDR2 SVGAGI. V dropped 3 bases and J dropped 1 base, with 12 bases sitting between them. There are 15 residues in the CDR3. The CDR3 is CASSYGGPSQETQYF. The CDR3 bases are TGTGCCAGCAGTTATGGGGGGCCCTCCCAAGAGACCCAGTACTTC.